A single sample is the source of the 26 T cell receptor beta chains below, sequenced in a study of blood T cell repertoires in COVID-19. Produced via immunoSEQ multiplex PCR; TCRdb's table is partial and in-frame only. The sample contains 300,000 to 350,000 clones, about nine tenths of which appear only once. Sequenced: peripheral blood. The receptors here all came from a man younger than 40 with COVID-19, enrolled during active disease.

The chain combines TRBV23-1 with TRBJ2-2, with D perhaps TRBD1 (6 bases). TRBV23-1 carries the ORF label, with uncertain function. The CDR3 extends over 21 amino acids. V shed 3 bases and J shed 5 bases, with 31 bases lying between them. CDR3 bases: TGCGCCAGCAGTCACGCCCCGAGGGGGACGGCTCAGGGGTCCTGGACCGGGGAGCTGTTTTTT. This gives the protein CASSHAPRGTAQGSWTGELFF.

The gene calls are TRBV28 and TRBJ1-1; D gene uncertain. Germline CDR1 and CDR2: MDHEN and SYDVKM. V gave up 6 bases and J gave up 1 base, with 18 bases separating them. This CDR3 is built from 16 residues. DNA for the CDR3: TGTGCCAGCAGCATTGGAGAAGGCAGCGGGAACACTGAAGCTTTCTTT. It yields the protein CASSIGEGSGNTEAFF.

The V and J genes are TRBV12-2 and TRBJ1-5. TRBV12-2 is labeled a pseudogene. The length of the CDR3 is 16 residues. CDR3 coding DNA: TGTGCAAGTCGCTTAGGTTGTAAGGAGAACAATCAGCCCCAGCATTTT. It yields the protein CASRLGCKENNQPQHF.

The chain couples TRBV19 to TRBJ1-2, with 7 bases that match TRBD1. V gave up 5 bases and J gave up 6 bases; unmatched junction bases: 12. In germline, CDR1 is LNHDA, CDR2 SQIVND (reference sequence). This CDR3 comprises 15 residues. In DNA, the CDR3 is TGTGCCAGTAGTCCGGGGACAGCTGAGGTCAATGGCTACACCTTC. Protein: CASSPGTAEVNGYTF.

The DNA of the CDR3 is TGTGCCAGCAGCCTGGGACAGGGACCAGGGTACGAGCAGTACTTC. It yields the protein CASSLGQGPGYEQYF. The chain links TRBV5-5 to TRBJ2-7; TRBD1 matches 9 bases. Unmatched junction bases numbered 9, after V lost 4 bases and J lost 4 bases. The CDR3 consists of 15 residues. Germline CDR1 is SGHKS and CDR2 is YYEKEE (reference sequence). Supplemented by reference TRBV5-5 and TRBJ2-7, the full variable domain reads DAGVTQSPTHLIKTRGQQVTLRCSPISGHKSVSWYQQVLGQGPQFIFQYYEKEERGRGNFPDRFSARQFPNYSSELNVNALLLGDSALYLCASSLGQGPGYEQYFGPGTRLTVT.

The chain couples TRBV10-3 to TRBJ2-7, with 9 bases identical to TRBD1. J was trimmed by 2 bases and V by 3 bases; bases with no gene match: 5. The CDR3 sequence is 15 residues long. The V gene's germline CDR1 is ENHRY and CDR2 SYGVKD. CDR3 amino acids: CAISEPGTGTYEQYF. Here the CDR3 DNA reads TGTGCCATCAGTGAACCCGGGACAGGGACCTACGAGCAGTACTTC.

The chain combines TRBV7-9 with TRBJ2-7; 12 bases line up with TRBD1. There are 17 residues in the CDR3. The germline gives CDR1 SEHNR, CDR2 FQNEAQ (reference sequence). V was clipped by 4 bases and J by 4 bases; unmatched bases: 11. The CDR3 here is CASSYGTGGFSGYEQYF. CDR3 nucleotide sequence: TGTGCCAGCAGCTACGGGACAGGGGGCTTTTCGGGATACGAGCAGTACTTC.

Comment on this clone: Other DNA variants within this sample encode the same CDR3. V is TRBV7-8 and J is TRBJ2-7; D perhaps matches TRBD2 (5 bases). This CDR3 contains 14 residues. Germline CDR1 reads SGHVS; CDR2 reads FQNEAQ. The ends were cut back, 1 base at V and 4 bases at J, with 11 bases in the middle. CDR3 sequence reads: CASSLGGGAYEQYF. The CDR3 region has the DNA TGTGCCAGCAGCTTAGGAGGAGGAGCTTACGAGCAGTACTTC.

This chain links TRBV28 with TRBJ2-5, with a possible D match to TRBD1 (6 bases). The CDR3 is 17 residues long. The V end lost 5 bases, the J end lost 0 bases, and 19 bases lay between the germline ends. Germline CDR1 reads MDHEN; CDR2 reads SYDVKM. As DNA, the CDR3 is TGTGCCAGCAGTATTCCTCAGGGGTATCGGCACCAAGAGACCCAGTACTTC. It yields the protein CASSIPQGYRHQETQYF. The full variable domain, rest sourced from reference TRBV28 and TRBJ2-5, is DVKVTQSSRYLVKRTGEKVFLECVQDMDHENMFWYRQDPGLGLRLIYFSYDVKMKEKGDIPEGYSVSREKKERFSLILESASTNQTSMYLCASSIPQGYRHQETQYFGPGTRLLVL.

The chain couples TRBV7-8 to TRBJ2-7, with D perhaps TRBD1 (5 bases). The CDR3 contains 14 residues. Germline V gene sequence: CDR1 SGHVS, CDR2 FQNEAQ. The V end was cut by 4 bases, the J end by 1 base, with 11 bases between. CDR3 coding DNA: TGTGCCAGCAGCTCCAGGGTAGGGTCCTACGAGCAGTACTTC. Protein product: CASSSRVGSYEQYF.

This clone was seen just once. V gene TRBV5-5 combines with J gene TRBJ2-3; 7 bases map to TRBD2. CDR3 size: 15 residues. In germline, CDR1 is SGHKS, CDR2 YYEKEE (reference sequence). Trimming removed 4 bases from V and 4 bases from J; junction bases left unmatched: 9. CDR3 nucleotide sequence: TGTGCCAGCAGCCCACGGGACTATAGACCAGATACGCAGTATTTT. Residues: CASSPRDYRPDTQYF.

The gene calls are TRBV6-2 or TRBV6-3 and TRBJ1-1, with a tentative D call TRBD1 (6 bases). V lost 6 bases and J 7 bases, leaving 18 bases between the germline ends. The germline V gene has CDR1 MNHEY and CDR2 SVGEGT. This CDR3 comprises 14 residues. The CDR3 region is CASSPPGTKVEAFF. The CDR3 coding sequence is TGTGCCAGCAGCCCGCCCGGGACAAAGGTTGAAGCTTTCTTT.

The chain carries TRBV5-1 and TRBJ2-1; TRBD2 might be the D (6 bases). The CDR3 extends over 16 amino acids. V lost 0 bases and J 2 bases, leaving 12 bases between the germline ends. Germline V gene sequence: CDR1 SGHRS, CDR2 YFSETQ. The CDR3 DNA reads as TGCGCCAGCAGCTTGGTAGAGGGAGGACCCTACAATGAGCAGTTCTTC. Translation gives CASSLVEGGPYNEQFF.

The CDR3 DNA reads TGTGCCACCAGTGATACAGGGGTAGGGGCCAACGTCCTGACTTTC. Amino acids: CATSDTGVGANVLTF. The chain couples TRBV24-1 to TRBJ2-6, with 7 bases matching TRBD1. CDR3 length: 15 residues. After removal of 3 bases from V and 4 bases from J, the junction contained 2 bases not matched to a gene. CDR1 and CDR2 from the germline V gene are KGHDR and SFDVKD.

The chain is built from TRBV2 and TRBJ1-5; 12 nucleotides align to TRBD1. The CDR3 runs 15 residues. J was trimmed by 7 bases and V by 10 bases; bases with no gene match: 11. CDR1 and CDR2 (germline): SNHLY, FYNNEI. The CDR3 DNA sequence: TGTGCCAAGTCTAAGGGACAGGGGGCAGAACAGCCCCAGCATTTT. Translating gives CAKSKGQGAEQPQHF.

This clone was counted a few times. The gene calls are TRBV30 and TRBJ2-4; perhaps TRBD1 as D (5 bases). From germline, CDR1 is GTSNPN and CDR2 SVGIG (reference sequence). The CDR3 loop spans 12 amino acids. The germline V and J ends were trimmed by 3 bases and 8 bases, with 11 bases remaining between them. The CDR3 here is CAWSRTTDIQYF. As DNA, the CDR3 is TGTGCCTGGAGCAGGACAACCGACATTCAGTACTTC.

V usage is TRBV4-3 and J usage is TRBJ2-1; 9 bases agree with TRBD2. The germline V gene encodes CDR1 LGHNA and CDR2 YSLEER. The CDR3 runs to 17 residues. Trimming removed 0 bases from V and 7 bases from J; junction bases left unmatched: 10. CDR3 nucleotide sequence: TGCGCCAGCAGCCAAGATTCTGGAGCGGGGGGAAGTAATGAGCAGTTCTTC. Amino acid sequence: CASSQDSGAGGSNEQFF.

This chain connects TRBV9 to TRBJ2-7; TRBD2 is a possible D gene (5 bases). CDR3 length: 14 residues. CDR1 is SGDLS and CDR2 is YYNGEE in the germline V gene. V lost 3 bases to trimming and J lost 0 bases, with 10 bases between them. In DNA, the CDR3 is TGTGCCAGCAGCGCCGAGGGTAGCTCCTACGAGCAGTACTTC. Protein product: CASSAEGSSYEQYF.

A few counts support this clone. The chain couples TRBV7-3 to TRBJ2-1; tentative D call: TRBD1 (6 bases). From germline, CDR1 is SGHTA and CDR2 FQGTGA. The V end was cut by 3 bases, the J end by 8 bases, with 14 bases between. This CDR3 is 14 amino acids long. The CDR3 loop is CASSFLDSYDEQFF. For the CDR3, the DNA is TGTGCCAGCAGCTTCCTGGACAGTTACGATGAGCAGTTCTTC.

V and J are TRBV10-3 and TRBJ1-2; 8 positions match TRBD1. Trimming cost V 0 bases and J 3 bases; bases outside gene matches: 18. This CDR3 region has 20 residues. Germline V gene data show CDR1 as ENHRY and CDR2 as SYGVKD. The CDR3 coding sequence is TGTGCCATCAGTGAGTCTGGCCCCCGGGACAGGCTCTACCAACACTATGGCTACACCTTC. Translated: CAISESGPRDRLYQHYGYTF.

A single count supports this clone. The CDR3 loop reads CASSPRARGYEETQYF. CDR3 in DNA: TGTGCCAGCAGCCCGAGGGCCAGGGGGTATGAGGAGACCCAGTACTTC. The V and J genes are TRBV9 and TRBJ2-5, with 7 positions matching TRBD1. V dropped 4 bases and J dropped 5; count of bases not matched to a gene: 14. CDR1 is SGDLS and CDR2 is YYNGEE in the germline V gene. This CDR3 is built from 16 residues.

V gene TRBV18 combines with J gene TRBJ1-1; D is uncertain. Germline V CDR1 and CDR2: KGHSH, LQKENI. The CDR3 has 14 residues. V dropped 3 bases and J dropped 1 base, with 9 bases sitting between them. The chain's CDR3 is CASSPSGQNTEAFF. The CDR3 nucleotides are TGTGCCAGCTCACCTTCTGGCCAGAACACTGAAGCTTTCTTT.

This chain connects TRBV6-2 or TRBV6-3 to TRBJ2-5, with 8 nucleotides matching TRBD1. The CDR3 contains 19 residues. CDR1 and CDR2 (germline): MNHEY, SVGEGT. J lost 5 bases, V lost 2 bases, and 19 bases had no gene match. In DNA, the CDR3 is TGTGCCAGCAGTTACCATTGGAGCTTGGGCAGGGGGCCGGTGGAGACCCAGTACTTC. Translated: CASSYHWSLGRGPVETQYF.

This chain joins TRBV6-6 and TRBJ2-5, with D possibly matching TRBD2 (6 bases). Germline V gives CDR1 MNHNY, CDR2 SVGAGI (reference sequence). The CDR3 is 14 residues long. The ends were cut back, 2 bases at V and 2 bases at J, with 9 bases in the middle. CDR3 sequence (DNA): TGTGCCAGCAGTTACGGGGACTCTCAAGAGACCCAGTACTTC. Translated, it gives CASSYGDSQETQYF.

The V and J genes are TRBV6-5 and TRBJ2-7, with 11 bases lining up with TRBD2. Germline V lookup: CDR1 MNHEY, CDR2 SVGAGI. The length of the CDR3 is 14 residues. Losses at the gene ends were 5 bases for V and 6 bases for J; bases not matched to a gene: 6. The chain's CDR3 is CASSRTSGPFEQYF. As DNA, the CDR3 is TGTGCCAGCAGTCGGACTAGCGGGCCATTCGAGCAGTACTTC.

The rearrangement links TRBV4-3 to TRBJ2-7, with 9 bases fitting TRBD1. Germline trimming cut 4 bases from V and 3 bases from J; bases unmatched to any gene: 4. Germline V gene lookup returns CDR1 LGHNA and CDR2 YSLEER. This CDR3 is 14 amino acids long. This chain's CDR3 is CASSPGTGSYEQYF. The CDR3 DNA reads TGCGCCAGCAGCCCTGGGACAGGGAGCTACGAGCAGTACTTC.